Following are 30 T cell receptor beta chains from one sample sequenced in a study of blood T cell repertoires in COVID-19. Libraries were prepared by immunoSEQ multiplex PCR; TCRdb keeps only in-frame clonotypes and omits some of them. Of 160,000 or so clones in the sample, approximately 80% are singletons; the top ten hold roughly 13%. Sequences were obtained from peripheral blood. The receptors stem from a man between 65 and 80 years old who had recovered from COVID-19.

The V gene is TRBV4-2, the J gene TRBJ1-1, with D perhaps TRBD1 (6 bases). Germline V lookup: CDR1 LGHNA, CDR2 YNFKEQ. V lost 1 base, J lost 4 bases, and 13 bases lay in between. This CDR3 contains 15 residues. The CDR3 protein is CASSQVPGAGTEAFF. The CDR3 nucleotides are TGTGCCAGCAGCCAAGTTCCAGGGGCTGGCACTGAAGCTTTCTTT.

This clone appeared once. The rearrangement joins TRBV5-1 to TRBJ1-4; the D gene is possibly TRBD1 (6 bases). V dropped 0 bases and J dropped 4 bases, with 10 bases sitting between them. This CDR3 is 15 amino acids long. The germline V gene encodes CDR1 SGHRS and CDR2 YFSETQ. This CDR3 is CASSLVGANNEKLFF. The CDR3, as DNA: TGCGCCAGCAGCTTGGTGGGGGCGAATAATGAAAAACTGTTTTTT.

This clone was detected only a few times. The genes are TRBV6-5 and TRBJ2-7; TRBD2 agrees at 7 bases. Germline-derived CDR1 and CDR2 are MNHEY and SVGAGI. The CDR3 covers 15 residues. V lost 2 bases, J lost 4 bases, and 8 bases stayed unmatched. CDR3 in DNA: TGTGCCAGCAGTTACGGCGGGAGTCGTGGATACGAGCAGTACTTC. It specifies CASSYGGSRGYEQYF.

This chain uses TRBV24-1 with TRBJ2-7; TRBD2 matches 7 bases. Germline loops: CDR1 KGHDR, CDR2 SFDVKD. The CDR3 length is 12 residues. V shed 5 bases and J 4 bases; nucleotides not matched to a gene: 1. The CDR3: CATSGGGYEQYF. DNA for the CDR3: TGTGCCACCAGTGGGGGGGGTTACGAGCAGTACTTC.

J is TRBJ2-2 and V is TRBV9, with 7 bases aligning to TRBD1. The V gene end was trimmed by 1 base and the J gene end by 5 bases; junction bases not matched to a gene: 11. This CDR3 region has 17 residues. Germline V lookup: CDR1 SGDLS, CDR2 YYNGEE. This CDR3 reads CASSVHSRGLSTGELFF. CDR3 DNA: TGTGCCAGCAGCGTACACTCGAGGGGGCTCTCGACCGGGGAGCTGTTTTTT.

The CDR3 here is CASSLPSGRELAKNIQYF. The DNA of the CDR3 is TGTGCCAGCAGTTTGCCTAGCGGGAGGGAGCTAGCCAAAAACATTCAGTACTTC. The V gene is TRBV28, the J gene TRBJ2-4; 12 nucleotides align to TRBD2. The length of the CDR3 is 18 residues. J was trimmed by 0 bases and V by 3 bases; bases with no gene match: 6. Germline CDR1 and CDR2: MDHEN and SYDVKM. Combining the CDR3 with reference TRBV28 and TRBJ2-4 gives the whole variable domain DVKVTQSSRYLVKRTGEKVFLECVQDMDHENMFWYRQDPGLGLRLIYFSYDVKMKEKGDIPEGYSVSREKKERFSLILESASTNQTSMYLCASSLPSGRELAKNIQYFGAGTRLSVL.

This clone has just one count. The CDR3 DNA is TGTGCCAGCAGCTCTGCCGGGAACAGTGACGAGCAGTACTTC. Its translation is CASSSAGNSDEQYF. This sequence joins TRBV11-3 and TRBJ2-7; D possibly corresponds to TRBD2 (5 bases). Deletions cut 4 bases from V and 5 bases from J, with 15 bases between. The CDR3 length is 14 residues. CDR1 is SGHNT and CDR2 is YENEEA in the germline V gene.

J is TRBJ2-1 and V is TRBV30; D is unresolved. Trimming removed 0 bases from V and 0 bases from J, with 12 bases in between. CDR1 and CDR2 from the germline V gene are GTSNPN and SVGIG (reference sequence). This CDR3 is 16 amino acids long. CDR3 coding DNA: TGTGCCTGGAGTGTACGTCCGCCTACCTCCTACAATGAGCAGTTCTTC. Translated, it gives CAWSVRPPTSYNEQFF.

V usage is TRBV4-1 and J usage is TRBJ2-1; no clear D gene. Germline-derived CDR1 and CDR2 are MGHRA and YSYEKL. V dropped 0 bases and J dropped 7 bases, with 10 bases sitting between them. CDR3 length equals 14 residues. CDR3 loop: CASSQDRSRNEQFF. The CDR3 coding sequence is TGCGCCAGCAGCCAAGATAGGTCGAGGAATGAGCAGTTCTTC.

The rearrangement uses TRBV14 and TRBJ2-1; 14 bases align to TRBD2. V gave up 4 bases and J gave up 10 bases; unmatched junction bases: 6. CDR3 size: 15 residues. Germline V gives CDR1 SGHDN, CDR2 FVKESK. CDR3 region: CASSPGLAGVGEQFF. The CDR3 DNA sequence: TGTGCCAGCAGCCCGGGACTAGCGGGAGTTGGCGAGCAGTTCTTC.

The chain couples TRBV13 to TRBJ2-1, with TRBD1 as a possible D gene (6 bases). V was pared by 5 bases and J by 0 bases, with 14 bases between. The length of the CDR3 is 16 residues. The V gene's germline CDR1 is PRHDT and CDR2 FYEKMQ (reference sequence). The CDR3 spells CASSGPDSRSYNEQFF. In DNA form, the CDR3 reads TGTGCCAGCAGCGGGCCGGACAGCCGCTCCTACAATGAGCAGTTCTTC.

The J gene is TRBJ2-5, the V gene TRBV24-1; the match to TRBD2 covers 7 bases. The junction had 12 bases not matched to a gene; V was cut back by 9 bases and J by 3 bases. The CDR3 loop spans 15 amino acids. Germline V gene sequence: CDR1 KGHDR, CDR2 SFDVKD. This CDR3 is CATQGTTSRKETQYF. The CDR3 coding sequence is TGTGCCACCCAAGGGACTACCTCTAGGAAAGAGACCCAGTACTTC.

The genes are TRBV5-6 and TRBJ2-4; 7 bases agree with TRBD2. The CDR3 loop spans 16 amino acids. With 5 bases clipped from V and 1 base from J, the junction kept 9 bases outside the gene matches. The germline CDR1 and CDR2 sequences are SGHDT and YYEEEE. CDR3: CASSSGGDMAKNIQYF. As DNA, the CDR3 is TGTGCCAGCAGTTCGGGGGGAGATATGGCCAAAAACATTCAGTACTTC.

Only a few counts were recorded for this clone. The chain combines TRBV3-1 (or the pseudogene TRBV3-2) with TRBJ1-2; 9 bases agree with TRBD1. CDR3 length: 15 amino acids. Germline loops: CDR1 LGHDT, CDR2 YNNKEL (reference sequence). Unmatched junction bases numbered 7, after V lost 1 base and J lost 7 bases. The CDR3 DNA follows: TGTGCCAGCAGCCAAGTCGGACAGGGGAGGGGTGGCTACACCTTC. Translating it yields CASSQVGQGRGGYTF.

The V and J genes are TRBV27 and TRBJ2-1; maybe TRBD1 (5 bases). Germline-derived CDR1 and CDR2 are MNHEY and SMNVEV (reference sequence). This CDR3 spans 14 amino acids. Deletions cut 4 bases from V and 5 bases from J, with 12 bases between. The CDR3 nucleotides are TGTGCCAGCAGTTACCCCCTAGGGGACAATGAGCAGTTCTTC. Its protein is CASSYPLGDNEQFF.

DNA for the CDR3: TGTGCCAGCAGTCCCCAACTCGGGAATAGCAATCAGCCCCAGCATTTT. Protein product: CASSPQLGNSNQPQHF. The J gene is TRBJ1-5, the V gene TRBV28; D call uncertain. Trimming stripped 5 bases from V and 0 bases from J, with 14 bases between. CDR3 length: 16 amino acids. Looked up from germline, CDR1 is MDHEN and CDR2 is SYDVKM.

There are a few counts of this clone. The J gene is TRBJ2-2, the V gene TRBV7-9; D perhaps matches TRBD1 (6 bases). The CDR3 spans 15 residues. Deletions cut 4 bases from V and 3 bases from J, with 12 bases between. Per the germline V gene, CDR1 is SEHNR and CDR2 is FQNEAQ (reference sequence). The chain's CDR3 is CASSSDRHYTGELFF. CDR3 coding DNA: TGTGCCAGCAGCTCGGACAGACATTACACCGGGGAGCTGTTTTTT. Combining the CDR3 with reference TRBV7-9 and TRBJ2-2 gives the whole variable domain DTGVSQNPRHKITKRGQNVTFRCDPISEHNRLYWYRQTLGQGPEFLTYFQNEAQLEKSRLLSDRFSAERPKGSFSTLEIQRTEQGDSAMYLCASSSDRHYTGELFFGEGSRLTVL.

This clone was seen more than once but under ten times. The rearrangement links TRBV6-2 or TRBV6-3 to TRBJ1-1; no reliable D call. This CDR3 is 13 amino acids long. Deletions cut 2 bases from V and 0 bases from J, with 4 bases between. Per germline, CDR1 MNHEY and CDR2 SVGEGT. DNA of the CDR3: TGTGCCAGCAGTTACAGCATGAACACTGAAGCTTTCTTT. Translated, it gives CASSYSMNTEAFF.

The table lists this clone with a count of one. In DNA form, the CDR3 reads TGTGCCAGCAGTTCGGGGATTGAACACTACACAGATACGCAGTATTTT. Residues: CASSSGIEHYTDTQYF. The chain employs TRBV6-5 and TRBJ2-3; the D gene is possibly TRBD2 (5 bases). This CDR3 has 16 amino acids. V lost 4 bases and J lost 2, with 16 bases in between. Germline V CDR1 and CDR2: MNHEY, SVGAGI.

The chain employs TRBV5-1 and TRBJ2-7; 9 bases are a match to TRBD1. This CDR3 contains 16 residues. Germline CDR1 is SGHRS and CDR2 is YFSETQ. Trimming at V came to 4 bases and at J to 0 bases, leaving 8 bases not matched to a gene. The CDR3 here is CASSHRPGQGSYEQYF. CDR3 in DNA: TGCGCCAGCAGCCACAGACCGGGACAGGGCTCCTACGAGCAGTACTTC.

The CDR3 DNA reads as TGCAGCGTTGCCCTTACAGGGGGCCGTCAGCCCCAGCATTTT. This sequence encodes CSVALTGGRQPQHF. The chain uses TRBV29-1 and TRBJ1-5; 9 bases are shared with TRBD1. This CDR3 comprises 14 residues. Germline V gene data show CDR1 as SQVTM and CDR2 as ANQGSEA. With V trimmed by 4 bases and J by 6 bases, 7 bases remained unmatched.

The CDR3 DNA sequence: TGTGCCAGTTCGACAGGGGTCACCGGGGAGCTGTTTTTT. Translating it yields CASSTGVTGELFF. This chain joins TRBV6-5 and TRBJ2-2; 8 bases align to TRBD1. CDR1 is MNHEY and CDR2 is SVGAGI in the germline V gene. V dropped 9 bases and J dropped 4; count of bases not matched to a gene: 4. This CDR3 has 13 residues.

The CDR3 bases are TGTGCCAGCAGTTCCCCTCCAGGGGGCCGGGTCGGGGAGCTGTTTTTT. Its translation: CASSSPPGGRVGELFF. J is TRBJ2-2 and V is TRBV28; 8 nucleotides line up with TRBD1. Germline CDR1 and CDR2: MDHEN and SYDVKM. This CDR3 has 16 amino acids. With 4 bases clipped from V and 7 bases from J, the junction kept 11 bases outside the gene matches. The full variable domain, completed using reference TRBV28 and TRBJ2-2, is DVKVTQSSRYLVKRTGEKVFLECVQDMDHENMFWYRQDPGLGLRLIYFSYDVKMKEKGDIPEGYSVSREKKERFSLILESASTNQTSMYLCASSSPPGGRVGELFFGEGSRLTVL.

The rearrangement joins TRBV12-3 or TRBV12-4 to TRBJ1-2; D uncertain. This CDR3 is 13 amino acids long. V was clipped by 1 base and J by 8 bases, with 11 bases between them. The CDR3 spells CASSLGLDRGYTF. DNA of the CDR3: TGTGCCAGCAGTTTAGGACTAGATCGGGGCTACACCTTC.

The chain carries TRBV5-1 and TRBJ2-1; 7 nucleotides align to TRBD2. Germline loops: CDR1 SGHRS, CDR2 YFSETQ. Losses at the gene ends were 4 bases for V and 7 bases for J; bases not matched to a gene: 5. The CDR3 totals 13 residues. CDR3 coding DNA: TGCGCCAGCAGCCTAACTAGCGAGAATGAGCAGTTCTTC. As protein: CASSLTSENEQFF.

This clone was seen just once. The rearrangement uses TRBV6-2 or TRBV6-3 and TRBJ2-5; 8 nucleotides agree with TRBD1. Germline CDR1 reads MNHEY; CDR2 reads SVGEGT. The V segment lost 2 bases and the J segment 1 base; nucleotides outside the gene matches: 3. The CDR3 spans 15 residues. CDR3 residues: CASSYRTGPQETQYF. The CDR3 DNA follows: TGTGCCAGCAGTTACAGGACAGGGCCCCAAGAGACCCAGTACTTC.

This clone was seen only once. The chain employs TRBV7-9 and TRBJ1-5; TRBD1 matches at 9 bases. Trimming removed 5 bases from V and 5 bases from J; junction bases left unmatched: 4. Germline V gene data show CDR1 as SEHNR and CDR2 as FQNEAQ (reference sequence). The CDR3 has 14 amino acids. The CDR3 region is CASSPTGGHQPQHF. The CDR3 nucleotides read TGTGCCAGCAGCCCGACAGGGGGACATCAGCCCCAGCATTTT.

In DNA, the CDR3 is TGTGCCAGCTCACCGTCCACGGACAGAGAGCAGTACTTC. Translating gives CASSPSTDREQYF. The chain is built from TRBV18 and TRBJ2-7; TRBD1 might be the D (6 bases). V was shortened by 3 bases and J by 7 bases, with 13 bases between the two germline ends. The CDR3 runs to 13 residues. Germline V gives CDR1 KGHSH, CDR2 LQKENI.

V and J are TRBV25-1 and TRBJ2-5; 7 bases are a match to TRBD1. V shed 4 bases and J 5 bases; nucleotides not matched to a gene: 4. The CDR3 runs 13 residues. Germline V gene sequence: CDR1 MGHDK, CDR2 SYGVNS. In DNA, the CDR3 is TGTGCCAGCAGTGGACCGGGACAGGAGACCCAGTACTTC. Translated, it gives CASSGPGQETQYF.

The chain links TRBV6-4 to TRBJ2-3, with 8 nucleotides matching TRBD2. Germline V CDR1 and CDR2: MRHNA, SNTAGT. The J segment lost 6 bases and the V segment lost 0 bases, leaving 5 bases of the junction unmatched. The CDR3 consists of 15 residues. CDR3 region: CASSDSKSGGDTQYF. The CDR3 DNA sequence: TGTGCCAGCAGTGACTCGAAGTCGGGAGGGGATACGCAGTATTTT.